This TCR beta chain was captured by sequencing in a study of T cell responses to AZD1222 COVID-19 vaccine. General observations from the study: Mapped onto spike, vaccine-associated CD4 TCRs spanned it and were dominant at 160-218 and 743-854.

Regarding this clone: Its antigen is still unknown.

The trim removed 4 bases at V and 2 bases at J, leaving 14 bases unmatched. Germline V gene lookup returns CDR1 MNHEY and CDR2 SVGEGT. This CDR3 has 17 residues. The data were produced by immunoSEQ multiplex PCR, yet TCRdb's version contains in-frame clones alone and is incomplete. The table includes approximately 100,000 clones, about 89% detected once. V gene TRBV6-2 or TRBV6-3 combines with J gene TRBJ2-7, with 7 bases matching TRBD1. This sequence was found in an adult in good health. The source material was peripheral blood, sampled on day 0 of AZD1222 vaccination. The CDR3 protein is CASSWERDSRFPYEQYF. Written as DNA, the CDR3 is TGTGCCAGCAGTTGGGAAAGGGACAGCAGGTTTCCCTACGAGCAGTACTTC.